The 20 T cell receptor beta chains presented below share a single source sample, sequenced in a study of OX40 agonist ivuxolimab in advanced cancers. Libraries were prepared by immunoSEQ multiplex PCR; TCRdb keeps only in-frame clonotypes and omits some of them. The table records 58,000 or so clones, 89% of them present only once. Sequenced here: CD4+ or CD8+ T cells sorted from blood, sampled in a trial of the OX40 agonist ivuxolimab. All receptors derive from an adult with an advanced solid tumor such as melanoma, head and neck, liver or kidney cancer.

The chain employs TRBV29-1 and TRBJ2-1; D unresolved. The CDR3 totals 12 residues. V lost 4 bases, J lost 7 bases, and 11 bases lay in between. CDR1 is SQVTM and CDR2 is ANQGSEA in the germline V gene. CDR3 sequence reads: CSVVWVLNEQFF. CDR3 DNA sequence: TGCAGCGTTGTGTGGGTGCTTAATGAGCAGTTCTTC.

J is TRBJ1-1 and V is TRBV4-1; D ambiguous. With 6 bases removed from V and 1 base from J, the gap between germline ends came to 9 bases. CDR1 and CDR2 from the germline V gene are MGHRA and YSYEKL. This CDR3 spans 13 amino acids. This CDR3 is CASSLQGNTEAFF. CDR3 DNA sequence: TGCGCCAGCAGTCTACAAGGGAACACTGAAGCTTTCTTT.

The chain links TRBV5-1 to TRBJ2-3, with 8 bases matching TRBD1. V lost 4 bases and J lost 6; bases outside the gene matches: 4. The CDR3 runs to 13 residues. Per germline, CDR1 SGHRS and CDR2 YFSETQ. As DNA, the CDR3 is TGCGCCAGCAGCACAAGGGACAGGGATACGCAGTATTTT. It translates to CASSTRDRDTQYF.

CDR3 loop: CASSVGSSGGSGAVEQYF. Here the CDR3 DNA reads TGTGCCAGCAGCGTAGGTTCTAGCGGGGGGTCCGGGGCCGTCGAGCAGTACTTC. The gene calls are TRBV9 and TRBJ2-7, with 11 bases that match TRBD2. The CDR3 is made up of 18 amino acids. Germline V CDR1 and CDR2: SGDLS, YYNGEE. The trim removed 0 bases at V and 6 bases at J, leaving 14 bases unmatched.

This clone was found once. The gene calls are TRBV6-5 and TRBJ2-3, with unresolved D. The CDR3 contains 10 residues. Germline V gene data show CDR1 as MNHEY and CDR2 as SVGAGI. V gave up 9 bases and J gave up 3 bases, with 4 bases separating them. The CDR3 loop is CARRTDTQYF. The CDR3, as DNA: TGTGCCAGGAGGACAGATACGCAGTATTTT.

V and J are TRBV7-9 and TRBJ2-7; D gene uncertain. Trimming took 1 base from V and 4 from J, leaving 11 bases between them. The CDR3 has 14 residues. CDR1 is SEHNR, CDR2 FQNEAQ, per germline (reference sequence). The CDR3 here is CASSLGPQLYEQYF. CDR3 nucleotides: TGTGCCAGCAGCTTAGGGCCCCAATTATACGAGCAGTACTTC.

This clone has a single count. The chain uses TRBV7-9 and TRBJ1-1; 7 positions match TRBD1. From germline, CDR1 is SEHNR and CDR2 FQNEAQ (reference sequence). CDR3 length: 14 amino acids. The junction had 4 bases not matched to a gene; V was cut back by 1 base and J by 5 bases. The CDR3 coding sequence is TGTGCCAGCAGCTTAGGACAGGGAGCAACTGAAGCTTTCTTT. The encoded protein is CASSLGQGATEAFF. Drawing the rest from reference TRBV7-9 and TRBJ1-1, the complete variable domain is DTGVSQNPRHKITKRGQNVTFRCDPISEHNRLYWYRQTLGQGPEFLTYFQNEAQLEKSRLLSDRFSAERPKGSFSTLEIQRTEQGDSAMYLCASSLGQGATEAFFGQGTRLTVV.

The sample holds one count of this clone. In DNA form, the CDR3 reads TGTGCCAGTAGTATGGAGCACCAAGCAACTAATGAAAAACTGTTTTTT. Translation: CASSMEHQATNEKLFF. The V call is TRBV19, the J call TRBJ1-4; D is ambiguous. The CDR3 covers 16 residues. Trimming pared 3 bases from V and 0 bases from J, leaving 11 bases between. CDR1 and CDR2 (germline): LNHDA, SQIVND (reference sequence).

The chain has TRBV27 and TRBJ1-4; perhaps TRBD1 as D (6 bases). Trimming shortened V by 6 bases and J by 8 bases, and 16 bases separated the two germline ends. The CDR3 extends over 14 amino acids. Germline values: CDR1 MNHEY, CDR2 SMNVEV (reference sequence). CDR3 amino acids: CASSRGSREEKLFF. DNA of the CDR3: TGTGCCAGCAGCAGGGGCTCGAGGGAGGAAAAACTGTTTTTT.

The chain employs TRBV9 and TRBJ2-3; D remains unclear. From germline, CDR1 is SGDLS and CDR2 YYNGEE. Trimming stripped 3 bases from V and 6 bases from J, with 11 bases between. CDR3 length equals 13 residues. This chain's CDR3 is CASSAVNEDTQYF. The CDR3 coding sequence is TGTGCCAGCAGCGCCGTCAACGAGGATACGCAGTATTTT.

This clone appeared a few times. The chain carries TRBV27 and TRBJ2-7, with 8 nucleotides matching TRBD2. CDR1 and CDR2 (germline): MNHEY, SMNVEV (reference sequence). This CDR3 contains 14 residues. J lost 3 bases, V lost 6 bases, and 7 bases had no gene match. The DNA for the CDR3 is TGTGCCAGCAGCTGGGGCGGGGGGAGCTACGAGCAGTACTTC. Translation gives CASSWGGGSYEQYF.

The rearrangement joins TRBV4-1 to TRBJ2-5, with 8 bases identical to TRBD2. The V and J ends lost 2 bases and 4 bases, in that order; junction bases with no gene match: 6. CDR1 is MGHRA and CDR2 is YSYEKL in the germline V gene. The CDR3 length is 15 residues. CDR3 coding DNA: TGCGCCAGCAGCCAATTAGCCGCGGGGGGAGAGACCCAGTACTTC. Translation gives CASSQLAAGGETQYF.

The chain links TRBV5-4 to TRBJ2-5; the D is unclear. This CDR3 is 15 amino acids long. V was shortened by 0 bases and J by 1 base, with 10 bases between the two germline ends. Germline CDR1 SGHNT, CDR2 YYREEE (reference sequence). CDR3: CASSLAFGSQETQYF. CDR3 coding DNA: TGTGCCAGCAGCTTGGCCTTCGGTTCCCAAGAGACCCAGTACTTC.

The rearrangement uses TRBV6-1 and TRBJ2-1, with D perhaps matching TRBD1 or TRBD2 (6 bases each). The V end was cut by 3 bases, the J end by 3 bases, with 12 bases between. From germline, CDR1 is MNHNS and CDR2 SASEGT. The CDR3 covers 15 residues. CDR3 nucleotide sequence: TGTGCCAGCAGTGAGATGGGGGGCAACTACAATGAGCAGTTCTTC. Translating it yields CASSEMGGNYNEQFF.

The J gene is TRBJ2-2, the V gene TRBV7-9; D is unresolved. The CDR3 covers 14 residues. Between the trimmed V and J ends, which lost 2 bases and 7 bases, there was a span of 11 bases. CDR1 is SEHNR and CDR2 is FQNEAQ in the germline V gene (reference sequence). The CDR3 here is CASSLPPLGGELFF. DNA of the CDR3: TGTGCCAGCAGCTTACCTCCTTTGGGCGGGGAGCTGTTTTTT.

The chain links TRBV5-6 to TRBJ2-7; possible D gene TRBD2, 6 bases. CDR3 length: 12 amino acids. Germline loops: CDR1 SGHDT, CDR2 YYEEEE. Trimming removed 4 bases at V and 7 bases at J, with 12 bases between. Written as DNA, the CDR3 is TGTGCCAGCAGCCGAGTGGCGGGGGAGCAGTACTTC. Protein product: CASSRVAGEQYF.

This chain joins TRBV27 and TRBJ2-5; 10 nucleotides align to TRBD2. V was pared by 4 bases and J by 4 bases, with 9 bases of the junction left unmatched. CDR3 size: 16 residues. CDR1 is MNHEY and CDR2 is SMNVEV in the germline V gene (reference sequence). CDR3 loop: CASSSSGLALLETQYF. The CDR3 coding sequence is TGTGCCAGCAGTTCATCGGGACTAGCGCTTCTAGAGACCCAGTACTTC.

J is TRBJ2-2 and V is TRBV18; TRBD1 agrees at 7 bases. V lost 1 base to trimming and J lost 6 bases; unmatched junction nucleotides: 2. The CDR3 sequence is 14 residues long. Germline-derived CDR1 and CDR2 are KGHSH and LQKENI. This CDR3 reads CASSPQGAAGELFF. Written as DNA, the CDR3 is TGTGCCAGCTCACCACAGGGGGCAGCCGGGGAGCTGTTTTTT.

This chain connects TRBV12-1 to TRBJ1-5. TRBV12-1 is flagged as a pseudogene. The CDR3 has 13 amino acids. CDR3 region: CASSLHSNQPQHF. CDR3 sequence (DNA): TGTGCCAGCAGCCTCCATAGCAATCAGCCCCAGCATTTT.

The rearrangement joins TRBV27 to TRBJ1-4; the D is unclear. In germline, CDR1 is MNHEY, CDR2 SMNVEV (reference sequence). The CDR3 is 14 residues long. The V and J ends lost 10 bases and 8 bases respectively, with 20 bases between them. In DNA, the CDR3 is TGTGCCACTCAAACCCAGAAAACGAGGGAAAAACTGTTTTTT. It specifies CATQTQKTREKLFF.